Below are 14 T cell receptor beta chains sequenced from a single sample in a study of cytomegalovirus exposure and HLA in healthy donors. PCR employed 60 Vbeta and 13 Jbeta primers. Sequenced by immunoSEQ multiplex PCR; TCRdb stores in-frame clones only, minus some. This sample's clone table lists about 75,000 clones. The sequenced sample consisted of PBMCs. All receptors come from a man in his forties or fifties in good health and CMV-seronegative.

The V gene is TRBV29-1, the J gene TRBJ2-2; 11 bases map to TRBD2. Germline V gene data show CDR1 as SQVTM and CDR2 as ANQGSEA. CDR3 length equals 15 residues. V shed 7 bases and J 0 bases; nucleotides not matched to a gene: 4. DNA for the CDR3: TGCAGCGCCCGACTAGCGGGGACGAACACCGGGGAGCTGTTTTTT. It specifies CSARLAGTNTGELFF.

The chain carries TRBV10-3 and TRBJ1-6; no firm D call. Per the germline V gene, CDR1 is ENHRY and CDR2 is SYGVKD. The CDR3 spans 13 residues. Trimming removed 6 bases from V and 7 bases from J, with 10 bases in between. CDR3: CAISLGENSPLHF. The CDR3 DNA is TGTGCCATCAGCCTTGGGGAGAATTCACCCCTCCACTTT.

The chain employs TRBV5-1 and TRBJ1-4, with a possible D match to TRBD1 (5 bases). CDR1 is SGHRS, CDR2 YFSETQ, per germline. V lost 0 bases and J 0 bases, leaving 15 bases between the germline ends. CDR3 length: 18 amino acids. The CDR3 loop is CASSLAGRASATNEKLFF. For the CDR3, the DNA is TGCGCCAGCAGCTTGGCCGGCAGGGCTTCTGCAACTAATGAAAAACTGTTTTTT.

The chain is built from TRBV6-6 and TRBJ1-4; 9 nucleotides line up with TRBD1. The CDR3 has 14 residues. CDR1 is MNHNY and CDR2 is SVGAGI in the germline V gene (reference sequence). J lost 8 bases, V lost 6 bases, and 7 bases had no gene match. The CDR3 here is CASRLGQGREKLFF. CDR3 coding DNA: TGTGCCAGCAGACTAGGACAGGGGAGGGAAAAACTGTTTTTT.

This chain links TRBV2 with TRBJ2-7; D unclear. V lost 5 bases and J 4 bases, leaving 6 bases between the germline ends. Germline V lookup: CDR1 SNHLY, CDR2 FYNNEI. CDR3 length equals 11 residues. The chain's CDR3 is CASSREYEQYF. The CDR3 DNA follows: TGTGCCAGCAGTCGAGAGTACGAGCAGTACTTC. Using reference TRBV2 and TRBJ2-7 for the parts outside the CDR3, the full variable domain is EPEVTQTPSHQVTQMGQEVILRCVPISNHLYFYWYRQILGQKVEFLVSFYNNEISEKSEIFDDQFSVERPDGSNFTLKIRSTKLEDSAMYFCASSREYEQYFGPGTRLTVT.

The chain recombines TRBV6-1 with TRBJ1-2; TRBD1 matches 7 bases. Germline V CDR1 and CDR2: MNHNS, SASEGT. Losses at the gene ends were 1 base for V and 2 bases for J; bases not matched to a gene: 4. The CDR3 loop spans 15 amino acids. The DNA for the CDR3 is TGTGCCAGCAGTGAAGGACAGGGCAGGAACTATGGCTACACCTTC. This sequence encodes CASSEGQGRNYGYTF.

J is TRBJ2-3 and V is TRBV9; TRBD2 matches 7 bases. CDR1 and CDR2 from the germline V gene are SGDLS and YYNGEE. There are 13 residues in the CDR3. V trimming: 0 bases; J trimming: 11 bases; junction bases outside the gene matches: 6. The CDR3 loop reads CASSVAEGREQYF. The CDR3 nucleotides are TGTGCCAGCAGCGTAGCAGAGGGGAGGGAGCAGTATTTT.

This chain links TRBV5-5 with TRBJ1-1; D remains unclear. The CDR3 totals 12 residues. Germline lookup yields CDR1 SGHKS and CDR2 YYEKEE (reference sequence). Trimming left V 1 base short and J 3 bases short, with 4 bases between. The CDR3 region is CASSLQDTEAFF. In DNA form, the CDR3 reads TGTGCCAGCAGCTTGCAGGACACTGAAGCTTTCTTT.

This chain links TRBV2 with TRBJ2-5, with unresolved D. The J call may not be correct, given that the DNA end is closer to TRBJ2-7. The CDR3 spans 11 residues. CDR1 is SNHLY, CDR2 FYNNEI, per germline. Here the CDR3 reads CASGTTYEQYF. CDR3 nucleotide sequence: TGTGCCAGCGGTACCACCTACGAGCAGTACTTC.

The rearrangement links TRBV15 to TRBJ1-4, with D unresolved. Trimming stripped 0 bases from V and 5 bases from J, with 13 bases between. Per germline, CDR1 LNHNV and CDR2 YYDKDF (reference sequence). There are 16 residues in the CDR3. The CDR3 reads CATSRDEASRNEKLFF. CDR3 sequence (DNA): TGTGCCACCAGCAGAGATGAGGCCAGTCGGAATGAAAAACTGTTTTTT.

The chain carries TRBV7-8 and TRBJ2-2; D is perhaps TRBD2 (6 bases). CDR3 length: 16 residues. V was cut by 0 bases and J by 0 bases, with 8 bases left in between. Germline V gene lookup returns CDR1 SGHVS and CDR2 FQNEAQ. The CDR3 bases are TGTGCCAGCAGCTTAGCGGGACTCGCGAACACCGGGGAGCTGTTTTTT. It translates to CASSLAGLANTGELFF.

The chain joins TRBV10-3 to TRBJ1-6; 10 bases align to TRBD1. The V segment lost 4 bases and the J segment 10 bases; nucleotides outside the gene matches: 4. The germline V gene encodes CDR1 ENHRY and CDR2 SYGVKD. The CDR3 runs 14 residues. The CDR3 protein is CAISVGQGDSPLHF. The CDR3, as DNA: TGTGCCATCAGTGTTGGACAGGGGGACTCACCCCTCCACTTT.

This rearrangement joins TRBV9 to TRBJ2-2, with D perhaps TRBD1 (6 bases). CDR1 SGDLS and CDR2 YYNGEE come from the germline V gene. This CDR3 is built from 16 residues. The germline V and J ends were trimmed by 1 base and 5 bases, with 15 bases remaining between them. The CDR3 protein is CASSVLTGSRTGELFF. Written as DNA, the CDR3 is TGTGCCAGCAGCGTATTAACAGGGTCGCGGACCGGGGAGCTGTTTTTT.

The CDR3 sequence is CATSNGLAGAELSYNEQFF. Written as DNA, the CDR3 is TGTGCCACCAGCAATGGACTAGCGGGGGCCGAACTCTCCTACAATGAGCAGTTCTTC. The rearrangement joins TRBV15 to TRBJ2-1, with 13 positions matching TRBD2. The CDR3 spans 19 residues. Per the germline V gene, CDR1 is LNHNV and CDR2 is YYDKDF (reference sequence). After removal of 4 bases from V and 0 bases from J, the junction contained 9 bases not matched to a gene.